This TCR beta chain was found in a study of CD8+ T cells in alopecia areata. Study-level background: Patients in the treated group were given tofacitinib by mouth, 5 to 10 mg twice a day. The investigators scored severity in treated patients by the percentage of affected scalp area. Study results and limitations: Persistence of many expanded lesional clones was seen in scalp and blood during tofacitinib. Scalp lesions, especially in alopecia totalis/universalis, had higher clonality than normal scalp.

This CDR3 spans 15 amino acids. In germline, CDR1 is SGHRS, CDR2 YFSETQ. Between the trimmed V and J ends, which lost 6 bases and 2 bases, there was a span of 15 bases. A word on this clone: The antigen is not known.

The authors extracted RNA and reverse transcribed it into cDNA as the sequencing template. Assay used: immunoSEQ multiplex PCR; TCRdb lists only in-frame clones, some missing. Here the sample spans 15,000 to 20,000 clones, around 50% being singletons. The treatment: oral pan-JAK inhibitor, 5-10 mg twice daily. From alopecia areata patients, lesional scalp punch biopsies and peripheral blood were collected. The V call is TRBV5-1, the J call TRBJ1-3, with TRBD1 as a possible D gene (5 bases). The material sequenced was skin, taken at week 4, from a patient treated with tofacitinib. The TCR comes from a human donor with alopecia areata. This CDR3 reads CASKDSGTAGNTIYF. In DNA, the CDR3 is TGCGCCAGCAAAGATTCCGGGACTGCTGGAAACACCATATATTTT. Drawing the rest from reference TRBV5-1 and TRBJ1-3, the complete variable domain is KAGVTQTPRYLIKTRGQQVTLSCSPISGHRSVSWYQQTPGQGLQFLFEYFSETQRNKGNFPGRFSGRQFSNSRSEMNVSTLELGDSALYLCASKDSGTAGNTIYFGEGSWLTVV.